This T cell receptor beta chain was obtained from a study of T cells in Graves' hyperthyroidism and ophthalmopathy. On the study more broadly: The initial diagnosis was the point when peripheral blood was collected, ahead of any treatment. Notes on the study in general: Most thyroid clonotypes expanded above 0.001 appeared in blood too.

Worth noting for this clonotype: Its matching antigen is unknown. Its ends do not fully match the called genes, so a read error is possible.

CDR3 size: 13 residues. Germline V gene data show CDR1 as LGHDT and CDR2 as YNNKEL (reference sequence). PBMCs were collected from an approximately 9.3 ml volume of fresh peripheral blood. TCR beta CDR3 region amplification was performed from RNA transcripts. The HTBI primer set was used in a first-round RT-PCR of the TCR CDR3. TCRdb itself ran the multiplex PCR reads through MiXCR, one entry per CDR3 protein. The table includes roughly 580,000 distinct CDR3 sequences, roughly 13% detected once. Sequencing was done on a sample of blood. The J gene is TRBJ2-5, the V gene TRBV3-1; D call uncertain. The sequence was collected from a woman aged 30 to 39 with Graves' hyperthyroidism that later progressed to Graves' ophthalmopathy. In nucleotides, the CDR3 is TGTGCCAGCAGCCAAGGGGTCCAAGGGACCCAGTACTTC. Its protein product is CASSQGVQGTQYF.